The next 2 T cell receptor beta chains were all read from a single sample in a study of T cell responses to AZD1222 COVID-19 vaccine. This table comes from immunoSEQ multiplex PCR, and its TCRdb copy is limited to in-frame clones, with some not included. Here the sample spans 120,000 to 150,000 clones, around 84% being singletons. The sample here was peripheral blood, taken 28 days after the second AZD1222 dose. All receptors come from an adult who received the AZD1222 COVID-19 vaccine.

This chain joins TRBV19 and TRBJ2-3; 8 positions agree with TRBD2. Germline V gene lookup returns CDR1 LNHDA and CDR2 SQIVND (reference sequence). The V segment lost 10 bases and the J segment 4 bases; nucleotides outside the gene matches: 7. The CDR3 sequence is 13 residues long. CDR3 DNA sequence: TGTGCCACACAGCGGGGGACCTCAGATACGCAGTATTTT. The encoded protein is CATQRGTSDTQYF. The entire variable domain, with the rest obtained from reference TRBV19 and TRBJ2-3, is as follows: DGGITQSPKYLFRKEGQNVTLSCEQNLNHDAMYWYRQDPGQGLRLIYYSQIVNDFQKGDIAEGYSVSREKKESFPLTVTSAQKNPTAFYLCATQRGTSDTQYFGPGTRLTVL.

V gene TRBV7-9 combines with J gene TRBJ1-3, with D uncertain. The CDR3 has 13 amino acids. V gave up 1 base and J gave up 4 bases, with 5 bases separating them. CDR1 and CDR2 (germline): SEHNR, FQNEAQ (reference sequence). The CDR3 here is CASSLVAGNTIYF. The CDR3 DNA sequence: TGTGCCAGCAGCTTAGTGGCCGGAAACACCATATATTTT.